Reported below is one T cell receptor beta chain. Its cognate antigen is unknown. Here immunoSEQ multiplex PCR was the method, and the copy in TCRdb shows in-frame clones only, minus some. The data show 20,000 to 30,000 clones, with around 76% seen just once and roughly 0.7% held by the top ten. Germline V gene lookup returns CDR1 LGHNA and CDR2 YNFKEQ. Trimming stripped 3 bases from V and 2 bases from J, with 38 bases between. The CDR3 has 24 amino acids. The data derive from a study of graft-versus-host responses after intestinal transplantation. Study context: Tacrolimus and steroids were given for around 3 years to all recipients after anti-thymocyte globulin induction.

Study-level results: GvH clonotypes were identified within recipient marrow, with a subset emerging first in ileum or blood.

J is TRBJ1-5 and V is TRBV4-2, with a weak D call TRBD1 (5 bases). Sample: unstimulated CD4+ T cells sorted from spleen or lymph node cells, taken before intestinal transplant. The source is a human donor who received an intestinal transplant. The CDR3 region has the DNA TGTGCCAGCAGCCATGGAGACAGTAGCAATCCTTTTAAGGGAGTAGTTAAAGGCAATCAGCCCCAGCATTTT. This gives the protein CASSHGDSSNPFKGVVKGNQPQHF.